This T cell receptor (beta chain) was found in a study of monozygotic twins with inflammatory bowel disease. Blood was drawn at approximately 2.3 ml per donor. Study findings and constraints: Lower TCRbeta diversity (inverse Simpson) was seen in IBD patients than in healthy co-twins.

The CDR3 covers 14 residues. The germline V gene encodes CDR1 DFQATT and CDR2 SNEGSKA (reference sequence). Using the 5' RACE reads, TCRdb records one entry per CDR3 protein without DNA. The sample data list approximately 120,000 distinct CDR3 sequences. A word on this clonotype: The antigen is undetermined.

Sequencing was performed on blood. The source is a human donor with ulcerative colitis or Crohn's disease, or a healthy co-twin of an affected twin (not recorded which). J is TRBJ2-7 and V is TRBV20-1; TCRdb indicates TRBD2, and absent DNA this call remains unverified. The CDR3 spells CSAAGGRSSYEQYF.